This paragraph reports one TCR beta chain. Sequencing was performed with immunoSEQ multiplex PCR; in TCRdb, only in-frame clones are kept and a portion is missing. The sample includes 100,000 or so clones, just over 90% of them seen just once. This specimen belongs to a study of OX40 agonist ivuxolimab in advanced cancers. The germline V gene encodes CDR1 SGHNT and CDR2 YENEEA. V lost 1 base and J lost 2, with 10 bases in between. This CDR3 is 15 amino acids long. Sample: CD4+ or CD8+ T cells sorted from blood, taken in a trial of the OX40 agonist ivuxolimab. This receptor was obtained from an adult with an advanced solid tumor such as melanoma, head and neck, liver or kidney cancer. The J gene is TRBJ2-3, the V gene TRBV11-3; D is undetermined. CDR3 sequence: CASSLGGKSTDTQYF. The CDR3 DNA reads TGTGCCAGCAGCTTAGGCGGTAAATCCACAGATACGCAGTATTTT.